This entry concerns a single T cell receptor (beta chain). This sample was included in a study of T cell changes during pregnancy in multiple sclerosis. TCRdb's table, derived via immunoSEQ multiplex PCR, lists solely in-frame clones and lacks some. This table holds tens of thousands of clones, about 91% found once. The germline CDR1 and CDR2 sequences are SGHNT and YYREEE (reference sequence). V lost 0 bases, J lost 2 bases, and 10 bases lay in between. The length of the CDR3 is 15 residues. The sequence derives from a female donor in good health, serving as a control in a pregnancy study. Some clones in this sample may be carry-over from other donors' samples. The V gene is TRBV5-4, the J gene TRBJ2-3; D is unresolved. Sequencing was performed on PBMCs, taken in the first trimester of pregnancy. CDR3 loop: CASSLAAANTDTQYF. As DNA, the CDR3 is TGTGCCAGCAGCTTGGCGGCAGCGAACACAGATACGCAGTATTTT.